This entry describes one TCR beta chain. Its specificity is not known. V shed 6 bases and J 0 bases; nucleotides not matched to a gene: 8. This CDR3 contains 16 residues. The V gene's germline CDR1 is LNHDA and CDR2 SQIVND (reference sequence). This sample is drawn from a study of T cell responses to AZD1222 COVID-19 vaccine. Study-wide results and caveats: Donors skewed white British and female; clonal diversity was possibly underestimated.

Profiled with immunoSEQ multiplex PCR; TCRdb holds only in-frame clones, not every one. The sample contains under 95,000 clones, approximately 88% of which appear only once. The sequence derives from an adult in good health. The source was peripheral blood, collected on day 0 of AZD1222 vaccination. J is TRBJ2-3 and V is TRBV19; 8 bases line up with TRBD2. CDR3 sequence: CASRETSVLSTDTQYF. Here the CDR3 DNA reads TGTGCCAGTAGGGAGACTAGCGTACTTAGCACAGATACGCAGTATTTT. Based on the CDR3 plus reference TRBV19 and TRBJ2-3, the full variable domain is DGGITQSPKYLFRKEGQNVTLSCEQNLNHDAMYWYRQDPGQGLRLIYYSQIVNDFQKGDIAEGYSVSREKKESFPLTVTSAQKNPTAFYLCASRETSVLSTDTQYFGPGTRLTVL.